This T cell receptor beta chain was captured in a study of shared clonotypes between healthy human individuals. Points from the study as a whole: Clonotypes that were shared across a handful of donors made up 4.5% to 5% of naive CD4 clonotypes. As a rule, naive subsets had a larger estimated richness than memory subsets.

As for this clone: The antigen is not known.

Data came from immunoSEQ multiplex PCR; TCRdb stores just in-frame clones and leaves some out. The sample carries under 850,000 clones, 72% recorded once. This CDR3 has 15 residues. V lost 1 base and J lost 8; bases outside the gene matches: 6. Germline CDR1 and CDR2: SGHTA and FQGNSA. The sequence was collected from a woman in her twenties or thirties in good health. This rearrangement joins TRBV7-2 to TRBJ1-2; 11 bases align to TRBD1. Sequencing used memory CD4+ T cells sorted from blood. Documented subset: CD45RA-negative fraction. CDR3 sequence reads: CASSLGDRGSKGYTF. CDR3 bases: TGTGCCAGCAGCTTAGGGGACAGGGGGTCTAAGGGCTACACCTTC.